This note documents a single T cell receptor (beta chain) sequence. The CDR3 contains 16 residues. Germline V lookup: CDR1 MGHRA, CDR2 YSYEKL. The V end was cut by 1 base, the J end by 3 bases, with 15 bases between. The data derive from a study of blood T cell repertoires in COVID-19. Study-wide background: Samples of COVID-19 (acute and convalescent) were obtained from the United States, Italy and Spain. The cDNA or gDNA used as material had been derived from T cells, B-cell-depleted T cells, or PBMCs.

Some clones are missing from TCRdb's copy, which holds only in-frame ones; the method was immunoSEQ multiplex PCR. The data contain under 200,000 clones, just over 90% of them singletons. This chain joins TRBV4-1 and TRBJ1-2; possible D gene TRBD1, 5 bases. The specimen sequenced was peripheral blood. The source of this sequence is a man younger than 30 with acute or convalescent COVID-19. The CDR3 nucleotides are TGCGCCAGCAGCCAAGTGGGGGTAGGGGAGGACTATGGCTACACCTTC. Residues: CASSQVGVGEDYGYTF.